This T cell receptor (beta chain) was captured by sequencing in a study of blood T cell repertoires in COVID-19. This clone has just a few counts. Measured with immunoSEQ multiplex PCR; TCRdb has only the in-frame clones, and not every one. In the table there are about 35,000 clones, around 82% of which are singletons. The CDR3 is made up of 19 amino acids. V dropped 2 bases and J dropped 4; count of bases not matched to a gene: 12. Germline V gives CDR1 LGHDT, CDR2 YNNKEL (reference sequence). The clonotype comes from a man over 45 with acute or convalescent COVID-19. This sequence joins TRBV3-1 (or the pseudogene TRBV3-2) and TRBJ2-7; 15 bases fit TRBD2. Sequences were obtained from peripheral blood. The CDR3: CASSQNEGLAGGKLYEQYF. The CDR3 bases are TGTGCCAGCAGCCAAAATGAGGGACTAGCGGGAGGAAAATTGTACGAGCAGTACTTC.